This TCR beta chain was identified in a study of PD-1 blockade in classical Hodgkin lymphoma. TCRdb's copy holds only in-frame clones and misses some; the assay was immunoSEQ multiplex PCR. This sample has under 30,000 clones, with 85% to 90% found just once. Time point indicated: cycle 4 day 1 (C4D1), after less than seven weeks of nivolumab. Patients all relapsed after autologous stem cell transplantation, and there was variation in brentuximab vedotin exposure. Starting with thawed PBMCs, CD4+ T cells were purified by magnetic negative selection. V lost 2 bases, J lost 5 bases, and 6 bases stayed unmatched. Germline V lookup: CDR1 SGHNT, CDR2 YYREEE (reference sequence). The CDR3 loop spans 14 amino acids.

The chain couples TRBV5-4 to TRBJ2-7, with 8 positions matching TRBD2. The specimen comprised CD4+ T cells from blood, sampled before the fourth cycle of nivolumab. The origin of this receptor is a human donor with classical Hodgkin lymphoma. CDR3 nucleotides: TGTGCCAGCAGCTTTAGGACTAGCATCGACGAGCAGTACTTC. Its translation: CASSFRTSIDEQYF.